This T cell receptor beta chain was sequenced during a study of shared clonotypes between healthy human individuals. Study-wide findings and caveats: Generation probabilities were higher for clonotypes shared across all four sorted-subset donors than for unshared ones.

The germline V gene encodes CDR1 SEHNR and CDR2 FQNEAQ (reference sequence). The CDR3 loop spans 15 amino acids. V lost 7 bases and J 1 base, leaving 16 bases between the germline ends. The table came from immunoSEQ multiplex PCR; TCRdb's copy has only in-frame clones and leaves some out. The sample holds about 2.2 million clones; just over 90% are singletons and the top ten take 1.5% to 2%. Positively selected for CCR7, the CD45RO-negative cells used as naive CD8 cells excluded terminally differentiated effector memory CD45RA+ cells. Concerning this clone itself: Its target is unknown.

The rearrangement joins TRBV7-9 to TRBJ1-2, with D perhaps TRBD1 (5 bases). The sequence came from a young man in good health. Some clones in this sample may be carry-over from other donors' samples. The specimen sequenced was naive CD8+ T cells from PBMCs. The CDR3 reads CASTPRQGVNYGYTF. The CDR3 bases are TGTGCCAGCACTCCCCGTCAGGGAGTTAACTATGGCTACACCTTC. The full variable domain, in which reference TRBV7-9 and TRBJ1-2 provide the parts outside the CDR3, is DTGVSQNPRHKITKRGQNVTFRCDPISEHNRLYWYRQTLGQGPEFLTYFQNEAQLEKSRLLSDRFSAERPKGSFSTLEIQRTEQGDSAMYLCASTPRQGVNYGYTFGSGTRLTVV.